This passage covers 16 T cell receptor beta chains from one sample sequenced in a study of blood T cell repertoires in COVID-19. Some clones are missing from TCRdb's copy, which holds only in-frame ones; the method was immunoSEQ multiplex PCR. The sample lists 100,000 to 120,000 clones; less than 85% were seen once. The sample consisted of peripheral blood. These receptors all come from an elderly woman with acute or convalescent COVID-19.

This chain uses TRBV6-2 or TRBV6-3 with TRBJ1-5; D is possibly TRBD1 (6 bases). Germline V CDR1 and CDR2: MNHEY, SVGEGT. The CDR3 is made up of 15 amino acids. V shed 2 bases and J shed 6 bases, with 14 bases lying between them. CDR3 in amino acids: CASSYTGRAGQPQHF. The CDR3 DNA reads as TGTGCCAGCAGTTACACAGGGAGGGCCGGTCAGCCCCAGCATTTT.

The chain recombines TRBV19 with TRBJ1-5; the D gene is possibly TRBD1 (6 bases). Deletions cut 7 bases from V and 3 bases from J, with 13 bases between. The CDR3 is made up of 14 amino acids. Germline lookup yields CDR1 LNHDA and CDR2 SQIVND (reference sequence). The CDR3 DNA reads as TGTGCCAGTAACCGGGGGGCAGTCAATCAGCCCCAGCATTTT. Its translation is CASNRGAVNQPQHF.

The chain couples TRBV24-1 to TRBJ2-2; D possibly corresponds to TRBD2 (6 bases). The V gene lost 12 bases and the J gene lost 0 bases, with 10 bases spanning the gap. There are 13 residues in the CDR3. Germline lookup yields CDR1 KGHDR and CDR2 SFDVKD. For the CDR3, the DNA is TGTGCCGCGGGACGTACGAACACCGGGGAGCTGTTTTTT. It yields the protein CAAGRTNTGELFF.

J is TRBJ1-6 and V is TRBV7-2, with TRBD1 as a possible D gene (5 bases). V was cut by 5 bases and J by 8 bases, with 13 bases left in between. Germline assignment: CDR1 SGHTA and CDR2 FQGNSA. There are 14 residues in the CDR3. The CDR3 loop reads CASSPGGYDSPLHF. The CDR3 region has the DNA TGTGCCAGCAGCCCTGGGGGGTACGATTCACCCCTCCACTTT.

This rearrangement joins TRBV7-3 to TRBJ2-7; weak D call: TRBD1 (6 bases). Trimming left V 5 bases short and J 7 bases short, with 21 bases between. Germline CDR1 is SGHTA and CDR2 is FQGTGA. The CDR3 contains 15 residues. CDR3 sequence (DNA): TGTGCCAGCAGCCTAGCCCCGACGACAGGTGGGGAGCAGTACTTC. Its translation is CASSLAPTTGGEQYF.

CDR3 sequence (DNA): TGTGCCAGCCTAGCGGGAGGGAGCACAGATACGCAGTATTTT. It is translated as CASLAGGSTDTQYF. The chain carries TRBV28 and TRBJ2-3; 12 bases are a match to TRBD2. With 8 bases clipped from V and 0 bases from J, the junction kept 0 bases outside the gene matches. This CDR3 is 14 amino acids long. Germline loops: CDR1 MDHEN, CDR2 SYDVKM.

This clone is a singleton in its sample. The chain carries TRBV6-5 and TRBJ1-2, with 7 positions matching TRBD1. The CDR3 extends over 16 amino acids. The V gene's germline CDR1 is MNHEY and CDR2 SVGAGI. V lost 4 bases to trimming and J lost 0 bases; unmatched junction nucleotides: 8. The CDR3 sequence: CASSSYRGWANYGYTF. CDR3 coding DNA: TGTGCCAGCAGTTCCTACAGGGGTTGGGCTAACTATGGCTACACCTTC.

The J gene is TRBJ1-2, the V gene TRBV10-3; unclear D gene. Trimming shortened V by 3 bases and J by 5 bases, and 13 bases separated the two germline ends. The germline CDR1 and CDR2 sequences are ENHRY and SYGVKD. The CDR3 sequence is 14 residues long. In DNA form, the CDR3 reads TGTGCCATCAGTGATTTGTCGAAGAGTTATGGCTACACCTTC. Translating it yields CAISDLSKSYGYTF.

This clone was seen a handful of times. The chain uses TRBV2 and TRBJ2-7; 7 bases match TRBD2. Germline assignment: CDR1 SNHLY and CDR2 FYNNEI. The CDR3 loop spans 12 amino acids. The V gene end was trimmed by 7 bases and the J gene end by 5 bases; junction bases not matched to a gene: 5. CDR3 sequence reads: CASTEGLDEQYF. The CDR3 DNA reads TGTGCCAGCACCGAAGGACTAGACGAGCAGTACTTC.

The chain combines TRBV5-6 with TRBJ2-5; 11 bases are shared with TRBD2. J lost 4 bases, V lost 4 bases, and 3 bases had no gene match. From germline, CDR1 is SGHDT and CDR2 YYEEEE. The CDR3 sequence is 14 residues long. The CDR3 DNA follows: TGTGCCAGCAGCACTAGCGGGGGAGGAGAGACCCAGTACTTC. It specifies CASSTSGGGETQYF.

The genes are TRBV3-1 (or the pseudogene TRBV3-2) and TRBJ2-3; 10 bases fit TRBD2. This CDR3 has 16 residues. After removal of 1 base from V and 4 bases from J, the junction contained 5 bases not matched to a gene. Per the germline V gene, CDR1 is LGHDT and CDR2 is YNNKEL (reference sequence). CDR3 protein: CASSQVLAGVADTQYF. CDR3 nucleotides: TGTGCCAGCAGCCAAGTCCTAGCGGGAGTCGCAGATACGCAGTATTTT.

The CDR3 sequence is CASSEERRGGGYTF. In nucleotides, the CDR3 is TGTGCCAGCAGTGAAGAACGGAGGGGCGGTGGCTACACCTTC. This chain uses TRBV6-1 with TRBJ1-2; the D gene is possibly TRBD1 (5 bases). This CDR3 region has 14 residues. V was trimmed by 1 base and J by 7 bases, leaving 13 bases between them. Looked up from germline, CDR1 is MNHNS and CDR2 is SASEGT.

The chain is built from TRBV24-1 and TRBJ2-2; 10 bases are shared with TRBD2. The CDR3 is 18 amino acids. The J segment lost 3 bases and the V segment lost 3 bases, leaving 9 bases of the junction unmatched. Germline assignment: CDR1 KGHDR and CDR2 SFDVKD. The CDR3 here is CATSDPSGRGKDTGELFF. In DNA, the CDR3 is TGTGCCACCAGTGATCCGAGCGGGAGGGGTAAAGACACCGGGGAGCTGTTTTTT.

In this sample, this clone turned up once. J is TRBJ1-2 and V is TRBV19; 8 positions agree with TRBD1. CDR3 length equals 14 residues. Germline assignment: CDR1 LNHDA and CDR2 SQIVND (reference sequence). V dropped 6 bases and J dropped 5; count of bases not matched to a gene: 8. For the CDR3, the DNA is TGTGCCAGTAGGTCAGGGGGCGCCGGGTATGGCTACACCTTC. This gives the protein CASRSGGAGYGYTF.

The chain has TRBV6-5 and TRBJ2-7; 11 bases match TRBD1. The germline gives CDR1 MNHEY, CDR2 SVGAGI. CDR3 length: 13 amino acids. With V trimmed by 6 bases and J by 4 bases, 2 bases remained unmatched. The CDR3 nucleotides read TGTGCCAGCAGGGGACAGGGGGGGTACGAGCAGTACTTC. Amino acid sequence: CASRGQGGYEQYF.

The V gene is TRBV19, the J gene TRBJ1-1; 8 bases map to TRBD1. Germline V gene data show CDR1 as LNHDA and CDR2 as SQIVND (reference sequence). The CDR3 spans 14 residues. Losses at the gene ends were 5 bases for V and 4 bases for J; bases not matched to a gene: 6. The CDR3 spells CASSSQGAGTEAFF. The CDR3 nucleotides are TGTGCCAGTAGTTCCCAGGGGGCAGGCACTGAAGCTTTCTTT.